This entry lists 5 T cell receptor beta chains sequenced from one sample in a study of blood T cell repertoires in COVID-19. Data came from immunoSEQ multiplex PCR; TCRdb stores just in-frame clones and leaves some out. The sample lists about 300,000 clones; about 90% were seen once. Specimen: peripheral blood. The source is a woman in her twenties or thirties with COVID-19, enrolled during active disease.

The J gene is TRBJ2-2, the V gene TRBV12-5; D not certain. V was pared by 0 bases and J by 7 bases, with 9 bases between. The CDR3 contains 14 residues. CDR1 is LGHNT and CDR2 is FRNRAP in the germline V gene. The CDR3 sequence is CASGLVPGDGELFF. The CDR3 DNA is TGTGCTAGTGGTTTGGTACCGGGTGACGGGGAGCTGTTTTTT. Supplemented by reference TRBV12-5 and TRBJ2-2, the full variable domain reads DARVTQTPRHKVTEMGQEVTMRCQPILGHNTVFWYRQTMMQGLELLAYFRNRAPLDDSGMPKDRFSAEMPDATLATLKIQPSEPRDSAVYFCASGLVPGDGELFFGEGSRLTVL.

The CDR3 here is CASSFPGLGPNEQFF. CDR3 bases: TGTGCCAGCAGCTTCCCAGGACTAGGACCCAATGAGCAGTTCTTC. The chain carries TRBV7-6 and TRBJ2-1; 7 bases agree with TRBD2. Unmatched junction bases numbered 8, after V lost 3 bases and J lost 6 bases. The CDR3 spans 15 residues. The germline V gene has CDR1 SGHVS and CDR2 FNYEAQ.

The genes are TRBV5-1 and TRBJ1-4, with 7 bases identical to TRBD1. The trim removed 3 bases at V and 8 bases at J, leaving 7 bases unmatched. Per the germline V gene, CDR1 is SGHRS and CDR2 is YFSETQ. CDR3 length equals 14 residues. The chain's CDR3 is CASSWGTVREKLFF. In DNA form, the CDR3 reads TGCGCCAGCAGCTGGGGGACAGTAAGGGAAAAACTGTTTTTT.

V usage is TRBV7-9 and J usage is TRBJ1-3; TRBD1 matches 9 bases. CDR1 and CDR2 (germline): SEHNR, FQNEAQ (reference sequence). Losses at the gene ends were 5 bases for V and 0 bases for J; bases not matched to a gene: 11. This CDR3 contains 18 residues. For the CDR3, the DNA is TGTGCCAGCAGCATCAACCGTGGACAGGGGCTCTCTGGAAACACCATATATTTT. Translation gives CASSINRGQGLSGNTIYF.

The chain couples TRBV6-5 to TRBJ2-3; D is unresolved. Trimming took 6 bases from V and 0 from J, leaving 10 bases between them. The germline V gene has CDR1 MNHEY and CDR2 SVGAGI. This CDR3 has 14 residues. The CDR3 DNA is TGTGCCAGCAGGCCCGGGTTGAGCACAGATACGCAGTATTTT. It is translated as CASRPGLSTDTQYF.